This TCR beta chain was sequenced in a study of T cell clusters in autoimmune cytopenias. The CDR3 has 11 residues. From germline, CDR1 is SQVTM and CDR2 ANQGSEA. Some 34,000 genome equivalents of blood DNA were amplified for TRB. TRB was amplified by touch-down multiplex PCR, primer pools A and B combined. TCRdb processed the multiplex PCR reads again and assigns one entry to each CDR3 protein, with no DNA. Its listing shows around 9,700 distinct CDR3 sequences. Considering frequency, this clonotype is medium-sized. The data also belong to a second study, concerning T cell repertoires in aging, cancer and after chemotherapy. This second study says: Untreated cancer patients had significantly lower blood TCR diversity than age-matched healthy donors.

The clonotype comes from a human donor in good health. This chain joins TRBV29-1 and TRBJ1-5. Sequenced: peripheral blood. This CDR3 is CSLTPNQPQHF.